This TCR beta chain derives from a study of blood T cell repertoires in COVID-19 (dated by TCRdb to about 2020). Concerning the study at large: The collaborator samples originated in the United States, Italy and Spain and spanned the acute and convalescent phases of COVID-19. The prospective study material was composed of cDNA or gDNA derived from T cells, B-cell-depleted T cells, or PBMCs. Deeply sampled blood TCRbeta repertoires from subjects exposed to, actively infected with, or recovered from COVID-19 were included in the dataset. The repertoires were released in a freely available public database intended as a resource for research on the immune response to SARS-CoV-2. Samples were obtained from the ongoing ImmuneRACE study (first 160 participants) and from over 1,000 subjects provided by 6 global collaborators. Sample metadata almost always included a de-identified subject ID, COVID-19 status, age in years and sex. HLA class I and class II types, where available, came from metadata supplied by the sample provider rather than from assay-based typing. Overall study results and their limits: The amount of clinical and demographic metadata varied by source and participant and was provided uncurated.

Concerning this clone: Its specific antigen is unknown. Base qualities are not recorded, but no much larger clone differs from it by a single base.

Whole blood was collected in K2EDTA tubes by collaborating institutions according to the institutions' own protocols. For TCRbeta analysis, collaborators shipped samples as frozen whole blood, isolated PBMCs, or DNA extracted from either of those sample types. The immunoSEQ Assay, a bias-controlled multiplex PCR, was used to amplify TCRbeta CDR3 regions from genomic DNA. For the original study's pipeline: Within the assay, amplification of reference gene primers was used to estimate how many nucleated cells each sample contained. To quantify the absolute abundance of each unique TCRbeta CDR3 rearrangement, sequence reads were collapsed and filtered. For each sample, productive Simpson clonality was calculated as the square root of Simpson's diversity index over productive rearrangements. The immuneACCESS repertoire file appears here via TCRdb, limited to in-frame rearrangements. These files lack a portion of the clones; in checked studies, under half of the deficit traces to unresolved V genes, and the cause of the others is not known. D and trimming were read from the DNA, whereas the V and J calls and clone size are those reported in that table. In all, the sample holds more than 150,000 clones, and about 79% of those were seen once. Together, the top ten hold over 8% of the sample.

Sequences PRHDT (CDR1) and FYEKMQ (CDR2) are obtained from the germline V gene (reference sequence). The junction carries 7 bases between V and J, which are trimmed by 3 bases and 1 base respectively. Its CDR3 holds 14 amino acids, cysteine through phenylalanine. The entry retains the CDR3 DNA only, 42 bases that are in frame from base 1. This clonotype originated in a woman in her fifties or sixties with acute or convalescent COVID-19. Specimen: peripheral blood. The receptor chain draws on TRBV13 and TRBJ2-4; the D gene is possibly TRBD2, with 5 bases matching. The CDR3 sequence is CASSFRGAKNIQYF. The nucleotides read TGTGCCAGCAGCTTCCGCGGGGCCAAAAACATTCAGTACTTC.